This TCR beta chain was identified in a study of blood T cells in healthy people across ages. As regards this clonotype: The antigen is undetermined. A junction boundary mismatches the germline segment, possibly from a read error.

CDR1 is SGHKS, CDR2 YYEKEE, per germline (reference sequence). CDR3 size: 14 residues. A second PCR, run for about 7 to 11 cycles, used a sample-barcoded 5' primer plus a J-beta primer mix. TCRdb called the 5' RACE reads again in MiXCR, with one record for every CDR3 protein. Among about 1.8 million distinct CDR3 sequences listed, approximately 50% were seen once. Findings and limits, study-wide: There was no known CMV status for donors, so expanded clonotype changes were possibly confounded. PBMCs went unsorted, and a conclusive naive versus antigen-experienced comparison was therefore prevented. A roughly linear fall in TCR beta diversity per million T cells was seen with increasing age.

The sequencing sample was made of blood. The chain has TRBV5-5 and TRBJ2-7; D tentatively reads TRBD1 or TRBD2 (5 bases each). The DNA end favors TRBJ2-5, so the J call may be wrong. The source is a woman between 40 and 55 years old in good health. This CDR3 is CASSPGTPQGTQYF. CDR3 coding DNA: TGTGCCAGCAGCCCGGGGACCCCCCAAGGGACCCAGTACTTC.